Presented here are 19 T cell receptor beta chains from one specimen sequenced in a study of blood T cell repertoires in COVID-19. The assay was immunoSEQ multiplex PCR, and TCRdb's table has in-frame clones only and misses some. The sample comprises roughly 250,000 clones, nearly 85% of which are singletons, and less than 10% rests with the top ten. Material: peripheral blood. These receptor sequences come from a human donor in a cohort sampled during active COVID-19.

V gene TRBV10-2 combines with J gene TRBJ2-7; TRBD1 matches at 9 bases. The V segment lost 4 bases and the J segment 2 bases; nucleotides outside the gene matches: 0. Germline CDR1 is WSHSY and CDR2 is SAAADI. The CDR3 loop spans 13 amino acids. CDR3 in amino acids: CASSGTGAYEQYF. Written as DNA, the CDR3 is TGCGCCAGCAGTGGGACAGGGGCCTACGAGCAGTACTTC.

The chain has TRBV15 and TRBJ2-2, with 10 bases identical to TRBD1. This CDR3 is built from 14 residues. Germline lookup yields CDR1 LNHNV and CDR2 YYDKDF (reference sequence). V lost 6 bases, J lost 4 bases, and 2 bases stayed unmatched. CDR3 sequence (DNA): TGTGCCACCAGGCGGACAGGGGGCACCGGGGAGCTGTTTTTT. Amino acid sequence: CATRRTGGTGELFF.

The J gene is TRBJ2-5, the V gene TRBV11-1; TRBD1 aligns across 7 bases. With V trimmed by 5 bases and J by 7 bases, 13 bases remained unmatched. In germline, CDR1 is SGHAT, CDR2 FQDESV (reference sequence). This CDR3 has 15 residues. CDR3 amino acids: CASSPRDSLPGTQYF. The CDR3 DNA is TGTGCCAGCAGCCCCCGGGACAGCCTACCGGGGACCCAGTACTTC.

The V and J genes are TRBV18 and TRBJ1-5, with 10 bases aligning to TRBD1. Germline values: CDR1 KGHSH, CDR2 LQKENI. The CDR3 totals 15 residues. Trimming removed 4 bases from V and 7 bases from J; junction bases left unmatched: 7. The CDR3 region is CASSLDRGRVQPQHF. The CDR3 region has the DNA TGTGCCAGCTCACTAGACAGGGGGCGTGTGCAGCCCCAGCATTTT.

The chain carries TRBV29-1 and TRBJ2-5; 9 bases line up with TRBD2. The J segment lost 7 bases and the V segment lost 3 bases, leaving 6 bases of the junction unmatched. Germline-derived CDR1 and CDR2 are SQVTM and ANQGSEA. CDR3 length equals 13 residues. Here the CDR3 DNA reads TGCAGCGTTGACCTGACTAGCGGTGGGACCCAGTACTTC. Amino acids: CSVDLTSGGTQYF. The entire variable domain, with the rest obtained from reference TRBV29-1 and TRBJ2-5, is as follows: SAVISQKPSRDICQRGTSLTIQCQVDSQVTMMFWYRQQPGQSLTLIATANQGSEATYESGFVIDKFPISRPNLTFSTLTVSNMSPEDSSIYLCSVDLTSGGTQYFGPGTRLLVL.

This chain uses TRBV18 with TRBJ2-7, with TRBD2 matching 9 bases. V was pared by 3 bases and J by 3 bases, with 3 bases of the junction left unmatched. Germline V gene sequence: CDR1 KGHSH, CDR2 LQKENI. The CDR3 totals 14 residues. The CDR3 sequence: CASSPGLAVYEQYF. Here the CDR3 DNA reads TGTGCCAGCTCACCGGGACTAGCAGTCTACGAGCAGTACTTC.

The rearrangement links TRBV6-6 to TRBJ2-7; TRBD2 matches 10 bases. The germline gives CDR1 MNHNY, CDR2 SVGAGI (reference sequence). The CDR3 consists of 16 residues. After removal of 4 bases from V and 6 bases from J, the junction contained 12 bases not matched to a gene. For the CDR3, the DNA is TGTGCCAGCAGTTCCAGCGGGGGGGCCCTATCACGCGAGCAGTACTTC. Translating it yields CASSSSGGALSREQYF.

The rearrangement links TRBV9 to TRBJ2-7; 9 nucleotides agree with TRBD1. Germline values: CDR1 SGDLS, CDR2 YYNGEE. The V segment lost 0 bases and the J segment 2 bases; nucleotides outside the gene matches: 6. The CDR3 runs to 16 residues. The CDR3, as DNA: TGTGCCAGCAGCGTAGCTGGGGGGACAGGGCCCTACGAGCAGTACTTC. This sequence encodes CASSVAGGTGPYEQYF.

A note on this clone: Mismatch with germline at one junction end may stem from a read error. The V and J genes are TRBV7-7 and TRBJ2-1, with 9 bases fitting TRBD2. The germline CDR1 and CDR2 sequences are SSHAT and FNYEAQ (reference sequence). The CDR3 extends over 15 amino acids. CDR3 region: CASSPIGGRGDEQFF. CDR3 bases: TGTGCTAGCAGTCCAATTGGCGGGAGGGGAGATGAGCAGTTCTTC.

The V and J genes are TRBV6-5 and TRBJ2-2; maybe TRBD1 (6 bases). CDR1 and CDR2 from the germline V gene are MNHEY and SVGAGI. V shed 7 bases and J shed 2 bases, with 14 bases lying between them. This CDR3 is 15 amino acids long. CDR3 sequence (DNA): TGTGCCAGCACCTGGGGCAGGGGCAACACCGGGGAGCTGTTTTTT. Residues: CASTWGRGNTGELFF.

V gene TRBV2 combines with J gene TRBJ2-6; D call uncertain. The CDR3 has 15 amino acids. In germline, CDR1 is SNHLY, CDR2 FYNNEI. The ends were cut back, 7 bases at V and 1 base at J, with 11 bases in the middle. The CDR3 region has the DNA TGTGCCAGCAATAGAAAGTCGTCTGGGGCCAACGTCCTGACTTTC. Translating it yields CASNRKSSGANVLTF. The full variable domain, its missing parts supplied by reference TRBV2 and TRBJ2-6, is EPEVTQTPSHQVTQMGQEVILRCVPISNHLYFYWYRQILGQKVEFLVSFYNNEISEKSEIFDDQFSVERPDGSNFTLKIRSTKLEDSAMYFCASNRKSSGANVLTFGAGSRLTVL.

The chain links TRBV18 to TRBJ1-1, with unresolved D. The V end lost 7 bases, the J end lost 1 base, and 13 bases lay between the germline ends. Per germline, CDR1 KGHSH and CDR2 LQKENI. This CDR3 contains 14 residues. The CDR3 loop reads CASLPRTENTEAFF. The CDR3 bases are TGTGCCAGCTTACCCCGTACTGAGAACACTGAAGCTTTCTTT.

V usage is TRBV10-1 and J usage is TRBJ1-5, with 7 bases identical to TRBD1. There are 13 residues in the CDR3. The J segment lost 6 bases and the V segment lost 3 bases, leaving 2 bases of the junction unmatched. Per germline, CDR1 WNHNN and CDR2 SYGVQD (reference sequence). In nucleotides, the CDR3 is TGCGCCAGCAGTGACAGGGGGAGTCAGCCCCAGCATTTT. Translated: CASSDRGSQPQHF.

The gene calls are TRBV12-3 or TRBV12-4 and TRBJ2-7; 8 bases match TRBD1. J lost 6 bases, V lost 6 bases, and 7 bases had no gene match. The CDR3 contains 13 residues. CDR3: CASSPPDRGEQYF. Here the CDR3 DNA reads TGTGCCAGCAGCCCACCAGACAGGGGCGAGCAGTACTTC.

The chain is built from TRBV5-1 and TRBJ2-3; 11 bases map to TRBD2. V gave up 2 bases and J gave up 4 bases; unmatched junction bases: 6. The CDR3 spans 16 residues. The V gene's germline CDR1 is SGHRS and CDR2 YFSETQ. CDR3 protein: CASSFVLAGGPDTQYF. The CDR3, as DNA: TGCGCCAGCAGCTTTGTCCTAGCGGGGGGCCCAGATACGCAGTATTTT. The full variable domain, with the rest looked up from reference TRBV5-1 and TRBJ2-3, is KAGVTQTPRYLIKTRGQQVTLSCSPISGHRSVSWYQQTPGQGLQFLFEYFSETQRNKGNFPGRFSGRQFSNSRSEMNVSTLELGDSALYLCASSFVLAGGPDTQYFGPGTRLTVL.

In the case of this clone: One end of the junction does not line up with germline, which may come from a read error. The chain couples TRBV29-1 to TRBJ2-5, with D maybe TRBD2 (7 bases). CDR1 is SQVTM, CDR2 ANQGSEA, per germline. CDR3 length equals 14 residues. CDR3 sequence reads: CRVGGRGGRETQYF. DNA of the CDR3: TGCCGCGTTGGGGGGCGCGGGGGCCGAGAGACCCAGTACTTC.

V usage is TRBV18 and J usage is TRBJ2-3; 10 bases are a match to TRBD1. This CDR3 comprises 14 residues. Germline CDR1 KGHSH, CDR2 LQKENI. With 3 bases clipped from V and 6 bases from J, the junction kept 3 bases outside the gene matches. The CDR3 DNA reads as TGTGCCAGCTCACCGGGACAGGGGCCGGATACGCAGTATTTT. Protein: CASSPGQGPDTQYF.

V gene TRBV2 combines with J gene TRBJ2-6, with D perhaps TRBD1 (5 bases). Trimming cost V 4 bases and J 4 bases, with 14 bases left between them. Looked up from germline, CDR1 is SNHLY and CDR2 is FYNNEI. The CDR3 loop spans 16 amino acids. DNA for the CDR3: TGTGCCAGCAGTGCGCAGGGTTTAGCCGGGGCCAACGTCCTGACTTTC. It specifies CASSAQGLAGANVLTF.

The genes are TRBV6-6 and TRBJ1-4; TRBD1 is a possible D gene (5 bases). The CDR3 is 13 residues long. Deletions cut 8 bases from V and 7 bases from J, with 14 bases between. The V gene's germline CDR1 is MNHNY and CDR2 SVGAGI (reference sequence). For the CDR3, the DNA is TGTGCCAGCCGACAGCCTGGGATTGAAAAACTGTTTTTT. This translates into CASRQPGIEKLFF.